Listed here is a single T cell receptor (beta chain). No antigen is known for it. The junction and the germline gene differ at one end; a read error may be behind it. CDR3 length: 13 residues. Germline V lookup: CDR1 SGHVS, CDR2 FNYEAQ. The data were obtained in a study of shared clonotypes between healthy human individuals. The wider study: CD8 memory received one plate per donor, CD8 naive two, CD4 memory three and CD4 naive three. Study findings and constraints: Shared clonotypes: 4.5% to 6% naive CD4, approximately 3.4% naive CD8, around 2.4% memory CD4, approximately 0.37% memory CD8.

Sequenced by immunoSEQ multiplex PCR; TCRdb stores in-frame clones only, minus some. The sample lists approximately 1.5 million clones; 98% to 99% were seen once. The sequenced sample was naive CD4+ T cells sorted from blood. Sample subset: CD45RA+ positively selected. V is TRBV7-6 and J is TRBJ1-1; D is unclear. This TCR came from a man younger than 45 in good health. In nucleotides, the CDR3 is TGTGCCAGCACCTTACTGACGAACACTGAAGCTTTCTTT. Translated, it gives CASTLLTNTEAFF.